This T cell receptor (beta chain) was sequenced in a study of sequential checkpoint blockade in melanoma. This clone is classed as large. Noted treatment: randomized to nivolumab then ipilimumab (arm A) or the reverse (arm B). None of the patients previously received DNA-damaging chemotherapy. From thawed PBMCs, live CD3+CD8+ cells negative for CD19 and CD56 were sorted. The V end lost 0 bases, the J end lost 7 bases, and 9 bases lay between the germline ends. The CDR3 totals 14 residues. Looked up from germline, CDR1 is SNHLY and CDR2 is FYNNEI. Sequenced by immunoSEQ multiplex PCR; TCRdb stores in-frame clones only, minus some. The repertoire holds about 12,000 clones, with about 80% as singletons.

This receptor was taken from a human donor with melanoma. V is TRBV2 and J is TRBJ1-4, with a tentative D call TRBD1 (5 bases). This material consisted of CD8+ T cells sorted from blood (inferred from file names), taken from a patient given nivolumab and ipilimumab in sequence. CDR3 sequence (DNA): TGTGCCAGCAGTGAAGCTGACAGATTTGAAAAACTGTTTTTT. Translating gives CASSEADRFEKLFF.